The present entry profiles one T cell receptor (beta chain) with its context. This sample was taken from a study of T cells in Graves' hyperthyroidism and ophthalmopathy. Using RNA transcripts as the source, TCR beta CDR3 regions were amplified. First-round RT-PCR with HTBI primers amplified the TCR CDR3 region. TCRdb analysed the multiplex PCR reads with MiXCR anew, one entry per CDR3 protein. The sample carries about 300,000 distinct CDR3 sequences, approximately 18% recorded once. Not enrolled were patients with uncontrolled infection, other autoimmune disease, pregnancy or lactation. Based on clinical symptoms, serum thyroxine and TRAb, thyroid ultrasound and orbital computed tomography, diagnoses were reached. This clonotype was obtained from a man aged 50 to 60 with Graves' ophthalmopathy. Sequences were obtained from blood.

CDR3 in amino acids: CASRVAGTAQETQYF. CDR3 coding DNA: TGTGCCAGCAGAGTGGCCGGGACTGCACAGGAGACCCAGTACTTC. The chain uses TRBV7-8 and TRBJ2-5; possible D gene TRBD2, 6 bases. This CDR3 contains 15 residues. V was cut by 6 bases and J by 5 bases, with 19 bases left in between. In germline, CDR1 is SGHVS, CDR2 FQNEAQ.